This T cell receptor beta chain was identified in a study of blood T cell repertoires in COVID-19. Across the study: The study drew acute and convalescent COVID-19 samples from the United States, Italy and Spain.

CDR3 size: 13 residues. V was trimmed by 3 bases and J by 2 bases, leaving 7 bases between them. Authors' processing steps: Amplified reference gene primers provided the basis for estimating nucleated cell counts. Measured with immunoSEQ multiplex PCR; TCRdb has only the in-frame clones, and not every one. V and J calls and clone size are those listed in that table; D and trimming were worked out from the DNA. There are under 85,000 clones in the sample; approximately 82% occur only once, and around two fifths lies in the top ten. The sequence was obtained from a man aged 80 or over with active or convalescent COVID-19. The sequencing input was peripheral blood. The chain links TRBV12-3 or TRBV12-4 to TRBJ1-1; D not resolved. The CDR3 DNA follows: TGTGCCAGCAGTTTGTACAGCAACACTGAAGCTTTCTTT. Translated: CASSLYSNTEAFF.